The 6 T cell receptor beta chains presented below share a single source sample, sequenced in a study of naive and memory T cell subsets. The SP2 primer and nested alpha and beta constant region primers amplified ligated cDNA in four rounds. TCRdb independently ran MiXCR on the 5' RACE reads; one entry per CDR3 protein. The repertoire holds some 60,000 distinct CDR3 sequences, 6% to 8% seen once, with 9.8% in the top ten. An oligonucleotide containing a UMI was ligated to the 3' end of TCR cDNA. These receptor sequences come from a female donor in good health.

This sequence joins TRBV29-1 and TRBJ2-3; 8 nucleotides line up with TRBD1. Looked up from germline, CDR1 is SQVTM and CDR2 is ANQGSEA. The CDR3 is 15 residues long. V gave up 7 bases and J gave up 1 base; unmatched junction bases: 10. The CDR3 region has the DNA TGCAGCGCCTCCCTTGGACAGGGAGGCACAGATACGCAGTATTTT. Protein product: CSASLGQGGTDTQYF.

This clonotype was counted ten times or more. The CDR3 DNA sequence: TGTGCCAGCAGCTCTAACTTCGGCTATGGCTACACCTTC. Protein sequence: CASSSNFGYGYTF. The chain couples TRBV5-5 to TRBJ1-2, with D uncertain. From germline, CDR1 is SGHKS and CDR2 YYEKEE (reference sequence). This CDR3 is 13 amino acids long. V was clipped by 3 bases and J by 4 bases, with 10 bases between them.

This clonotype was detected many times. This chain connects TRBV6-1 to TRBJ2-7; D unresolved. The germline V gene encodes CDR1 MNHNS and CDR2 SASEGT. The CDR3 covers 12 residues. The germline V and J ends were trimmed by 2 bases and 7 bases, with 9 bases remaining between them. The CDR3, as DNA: TGTGCCAGCAGTGAAAACGGGCGGGAGCAGTACTTC. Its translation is CASSENGREQYF.

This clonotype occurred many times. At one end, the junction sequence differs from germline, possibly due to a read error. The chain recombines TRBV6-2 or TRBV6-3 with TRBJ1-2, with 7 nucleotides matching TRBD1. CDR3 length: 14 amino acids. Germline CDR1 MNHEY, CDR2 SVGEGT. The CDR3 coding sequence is TGTGCCAGCAGTTACGCGGGACAGAACTATGGCGACACCTTC. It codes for CASSYAGQNYGDTF.

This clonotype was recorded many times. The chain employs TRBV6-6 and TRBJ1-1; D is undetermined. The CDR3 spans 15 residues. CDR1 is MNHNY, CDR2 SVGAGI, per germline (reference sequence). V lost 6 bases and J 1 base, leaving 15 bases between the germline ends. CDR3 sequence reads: CASSRTRAENTEAFF. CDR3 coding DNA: TGTGCCAGCAGCCGTACGAGGGCAGAGAACACTGAAGCTTTCTTT.

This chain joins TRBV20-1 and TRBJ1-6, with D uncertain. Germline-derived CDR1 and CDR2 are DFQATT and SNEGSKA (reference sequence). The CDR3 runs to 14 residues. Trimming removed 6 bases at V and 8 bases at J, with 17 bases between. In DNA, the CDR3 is TGCAGTGCGCGACGACGCGGGAAAGATTCACCCCTCCACTTT. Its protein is CSARRRGKDSPLHF.